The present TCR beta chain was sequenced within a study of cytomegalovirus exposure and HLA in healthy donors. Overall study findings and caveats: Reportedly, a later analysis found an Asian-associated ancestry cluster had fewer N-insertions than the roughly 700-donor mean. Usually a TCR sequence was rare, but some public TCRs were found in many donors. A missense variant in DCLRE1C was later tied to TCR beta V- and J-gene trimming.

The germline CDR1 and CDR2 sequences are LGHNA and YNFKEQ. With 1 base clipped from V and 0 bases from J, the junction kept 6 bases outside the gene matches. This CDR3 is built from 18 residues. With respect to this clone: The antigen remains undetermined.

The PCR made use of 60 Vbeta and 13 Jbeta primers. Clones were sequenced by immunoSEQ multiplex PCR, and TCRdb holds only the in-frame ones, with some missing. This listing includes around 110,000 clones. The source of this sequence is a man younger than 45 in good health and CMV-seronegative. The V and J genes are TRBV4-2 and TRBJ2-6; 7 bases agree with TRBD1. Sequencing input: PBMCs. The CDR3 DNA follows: TGTGCCAGCAGCCAAGCACAGGGGATCTCCTCTGGGGCCAACGTCCTGACTTTC. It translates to CASSQAQGISSGANVLTF.